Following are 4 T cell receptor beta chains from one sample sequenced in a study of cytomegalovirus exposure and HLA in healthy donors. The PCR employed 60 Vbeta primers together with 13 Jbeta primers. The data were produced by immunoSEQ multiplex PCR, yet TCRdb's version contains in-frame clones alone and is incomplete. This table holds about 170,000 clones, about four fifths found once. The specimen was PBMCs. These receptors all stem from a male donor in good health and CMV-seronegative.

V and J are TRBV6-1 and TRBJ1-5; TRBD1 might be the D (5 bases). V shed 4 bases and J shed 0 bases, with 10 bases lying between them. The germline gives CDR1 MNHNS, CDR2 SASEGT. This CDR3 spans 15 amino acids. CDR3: CASSGKGVSNQPQHF. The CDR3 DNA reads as TGTGCCAGCAGTGGGAAAGGGGTTAGCAATCAGCCCCAGCATTTT.

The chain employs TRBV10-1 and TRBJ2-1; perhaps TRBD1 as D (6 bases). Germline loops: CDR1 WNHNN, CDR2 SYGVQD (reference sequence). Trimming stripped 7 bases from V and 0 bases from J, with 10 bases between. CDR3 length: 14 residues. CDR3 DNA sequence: TGCGCCAGCATAACAGGGAGCTCCTACAATGAGCAGTTCTTC. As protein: CASITGSSYNEQFF.

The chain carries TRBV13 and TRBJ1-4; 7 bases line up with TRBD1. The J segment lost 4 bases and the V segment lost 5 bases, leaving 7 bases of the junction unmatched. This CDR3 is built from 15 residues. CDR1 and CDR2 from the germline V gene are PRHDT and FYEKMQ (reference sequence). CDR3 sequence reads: CASSVTGAGNEKLFF. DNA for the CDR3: TGTGCCAGCAGCGTTACAGGGGCGGGTAATGAAAAACTGTTTTTT. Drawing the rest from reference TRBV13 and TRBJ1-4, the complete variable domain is AAGVIQSPRHLIKEKRETATLKCYPIPRHDTVYWYQQGPGQDPQFLISFYEKMQSDKGSIPDRFSAQQFSDYHSELNMSSLELGDSALYFCASSVTGAGNEKLFFGSGTQLSVL.

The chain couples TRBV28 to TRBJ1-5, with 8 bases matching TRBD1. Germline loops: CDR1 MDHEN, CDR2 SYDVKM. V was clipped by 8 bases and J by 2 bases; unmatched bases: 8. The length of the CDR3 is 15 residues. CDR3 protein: CASVRDRLGNQPQHF. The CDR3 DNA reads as TGTGCCAGCGTTAGGGACAGGTTGGGCAATCAGCCCCAGCATTTT.